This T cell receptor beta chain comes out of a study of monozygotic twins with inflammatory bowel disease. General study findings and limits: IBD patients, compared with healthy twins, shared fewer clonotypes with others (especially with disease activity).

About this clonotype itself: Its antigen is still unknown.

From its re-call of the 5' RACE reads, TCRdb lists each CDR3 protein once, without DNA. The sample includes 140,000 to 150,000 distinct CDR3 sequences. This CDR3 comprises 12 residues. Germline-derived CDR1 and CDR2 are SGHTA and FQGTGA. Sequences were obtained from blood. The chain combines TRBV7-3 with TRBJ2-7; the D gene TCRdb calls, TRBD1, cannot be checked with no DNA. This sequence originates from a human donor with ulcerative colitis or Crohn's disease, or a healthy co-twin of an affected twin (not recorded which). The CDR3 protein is CASSGTGNEQYF.